This T cell receptor beta chain was sequenced during a study of T cell changes during pregnancy in multiple sclerosis. TCRdb keeps only in-frame clones here, not all; method: immunoSEQ multiplex PCR. This table holds 40,000 to 45,000 clones, approximately 91% found once. Trimming cost V 3 bases and J 8 bases; bases outside gene matches: 6. Germline V gene data show CDR1 as SGHNT and CDR2 as YYREEE (reference sequence). The CDR3 spans 14 residues. The receptor was derived from a female donor with multiple sclerosis, enrolled in a pregnancy study. The chain employs TRBV5-4 and TRBJ2-3; 10 nucleotides align to TRBD2. Sequenced here: CD4+ T cells from peripheral blood mononuclear cells, sampled in the first trimester of pregnancy. CDR3 residues: CASSSLAGDSTQYF. The CDR3 bases are TGTGCCAGCAGCTCTCTAGCGGGAGATAGTACGCAGTATTTT.